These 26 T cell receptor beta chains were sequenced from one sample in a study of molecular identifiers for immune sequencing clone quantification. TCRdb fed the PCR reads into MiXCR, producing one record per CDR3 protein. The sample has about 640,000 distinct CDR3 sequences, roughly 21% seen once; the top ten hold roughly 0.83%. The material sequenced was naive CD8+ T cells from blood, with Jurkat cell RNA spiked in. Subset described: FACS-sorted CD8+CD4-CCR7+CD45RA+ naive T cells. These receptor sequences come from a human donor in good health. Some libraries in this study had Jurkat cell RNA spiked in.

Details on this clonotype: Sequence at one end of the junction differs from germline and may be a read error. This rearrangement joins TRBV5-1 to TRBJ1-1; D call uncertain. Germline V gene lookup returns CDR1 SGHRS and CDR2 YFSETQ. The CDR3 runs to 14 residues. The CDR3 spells CASSLEAASTEALF. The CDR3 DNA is TGCGCCAGCAGCTTAGAAGCAGCTTCCACTGAAGCTCTCTTT.

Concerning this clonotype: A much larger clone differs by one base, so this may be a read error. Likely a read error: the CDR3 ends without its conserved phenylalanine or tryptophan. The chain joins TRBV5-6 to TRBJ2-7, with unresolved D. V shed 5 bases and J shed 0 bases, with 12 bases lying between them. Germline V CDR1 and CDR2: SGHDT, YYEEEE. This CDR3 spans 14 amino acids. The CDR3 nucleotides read TGTGCCAGCAGAACCGTTGGCAGCTCCTACGAGCAGTACTAC. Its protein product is CASRTVGSSYEQYY.

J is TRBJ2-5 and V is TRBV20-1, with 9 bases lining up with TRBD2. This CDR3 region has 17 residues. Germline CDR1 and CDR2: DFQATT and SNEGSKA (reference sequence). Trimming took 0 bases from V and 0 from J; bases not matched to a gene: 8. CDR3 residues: CSARDPGLAMYQETQYF. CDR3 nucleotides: TGCAGTGCTAGAGATCCAGGACTAGCGATGTACCAAGAGACCCAGTACTTC.

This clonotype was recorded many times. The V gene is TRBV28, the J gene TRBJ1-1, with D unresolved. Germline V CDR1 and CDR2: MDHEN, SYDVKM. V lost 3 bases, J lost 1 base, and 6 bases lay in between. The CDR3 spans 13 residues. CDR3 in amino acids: CASSFYKNTEAFF. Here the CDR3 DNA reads TGTGCCAGCAGTTTTTACAAGAACACTGAAGCTTTCTTT.

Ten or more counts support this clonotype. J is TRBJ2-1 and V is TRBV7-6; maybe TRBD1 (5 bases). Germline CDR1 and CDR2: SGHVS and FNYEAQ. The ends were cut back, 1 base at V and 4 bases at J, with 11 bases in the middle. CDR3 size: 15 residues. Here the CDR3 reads CASSLDRSGYNEQFF. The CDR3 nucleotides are TGTGCCAGCAGCTTAGACAGGTCTGGTTACAATGAGCAGTTCTTC.

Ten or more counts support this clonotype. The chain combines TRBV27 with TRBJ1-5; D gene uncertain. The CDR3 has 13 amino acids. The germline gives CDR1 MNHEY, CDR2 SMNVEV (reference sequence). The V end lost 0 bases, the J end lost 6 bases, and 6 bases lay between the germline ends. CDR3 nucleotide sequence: TGTGCCAGCAGTTTATCGGGAGTTCAGCCCCAGCATTTT. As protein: CASSLSGVQPQHF.

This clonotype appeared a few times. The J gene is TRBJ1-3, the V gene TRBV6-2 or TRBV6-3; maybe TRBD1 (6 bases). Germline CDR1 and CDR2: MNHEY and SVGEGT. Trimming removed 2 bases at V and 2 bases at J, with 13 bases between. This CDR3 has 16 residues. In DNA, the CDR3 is TGTGCCAGCAGTTACCCACCGGCAGGGGCTGGAAACACCATATATTTT. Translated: CASSYPPAGAGNTIYF.

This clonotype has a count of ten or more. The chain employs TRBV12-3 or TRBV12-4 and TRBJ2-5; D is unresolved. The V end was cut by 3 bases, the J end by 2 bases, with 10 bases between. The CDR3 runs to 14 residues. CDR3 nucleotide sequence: TGTGCCAGCAGTTTTAAAAGGTTTCAAGAGACCCAGTACTTC. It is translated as CASSFKRFQETQYF.

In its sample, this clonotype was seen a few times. This CDR3 reads CASSGARETQYF. DNA of the CDR3: TGTGCCAGCAGCGGTGCCCGGGAGACCCAGTACTTC. The V call is TRBV7-9, the J call TRBJ2-5; D call uncertain. V was cut by 5 bases and J by 5 bases, with 9 bases left in between. The CDR3 sequence is 12 residues long. CDR1 and CDR2 from the germline V gene are SEHNR and FQNEAQ (reference sequence).

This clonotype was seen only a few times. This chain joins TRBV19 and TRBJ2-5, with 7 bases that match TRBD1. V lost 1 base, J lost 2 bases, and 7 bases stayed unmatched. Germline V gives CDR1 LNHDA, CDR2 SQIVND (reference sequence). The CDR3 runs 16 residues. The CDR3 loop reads CASSIGYRGRQETQYF. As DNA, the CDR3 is TGTGCCAGTAGTATAGGATACAGGGGCCGACAAGAGACCCAGTACTTC.

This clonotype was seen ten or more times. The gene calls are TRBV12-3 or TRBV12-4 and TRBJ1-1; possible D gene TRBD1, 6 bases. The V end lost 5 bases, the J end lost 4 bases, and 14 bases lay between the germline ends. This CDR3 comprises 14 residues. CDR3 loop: CASSLTRGGTEAFF. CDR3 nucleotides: TGTGCCAGCAGTCTAACGCGAGGGGGCACTGAAGCTTTCTTT.

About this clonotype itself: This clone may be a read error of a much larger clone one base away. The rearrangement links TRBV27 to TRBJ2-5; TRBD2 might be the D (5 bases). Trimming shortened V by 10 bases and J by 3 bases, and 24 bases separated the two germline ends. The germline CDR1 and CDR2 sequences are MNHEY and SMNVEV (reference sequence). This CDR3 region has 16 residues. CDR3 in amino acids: CATTRMSVGVEETQYF. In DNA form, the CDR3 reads TGTGCCACCACCCGGATGAGTGTCGGGGTGGAAGAGACCCAGTACTTC.

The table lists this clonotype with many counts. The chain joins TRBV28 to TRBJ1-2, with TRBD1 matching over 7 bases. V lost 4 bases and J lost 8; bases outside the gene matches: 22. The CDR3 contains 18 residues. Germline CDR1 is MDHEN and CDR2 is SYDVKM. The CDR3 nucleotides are TGTGCCAGCAGTTCCCAAAACATCCTCCGGGACAGCCTTGGAGGCTACACCTTC. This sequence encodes CASSSQNILRDSLGGYTF.

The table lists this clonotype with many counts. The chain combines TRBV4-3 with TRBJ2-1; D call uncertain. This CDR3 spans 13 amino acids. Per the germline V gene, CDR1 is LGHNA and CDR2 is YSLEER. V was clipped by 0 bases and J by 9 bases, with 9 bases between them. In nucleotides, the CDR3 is TGCGCCAGCAGCCAAGACACAGCGAGTGAGCAGTTCTTC. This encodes CASSQDTASEQFF.

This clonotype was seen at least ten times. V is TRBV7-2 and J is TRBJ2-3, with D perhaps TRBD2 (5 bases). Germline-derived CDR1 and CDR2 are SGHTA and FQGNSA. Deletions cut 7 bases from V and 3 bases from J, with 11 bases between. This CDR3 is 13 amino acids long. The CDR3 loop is CASTREMTDTQYF. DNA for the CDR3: TGTGCCAGCACTAGGGAGATGACAGATACGCAGTATTTT.

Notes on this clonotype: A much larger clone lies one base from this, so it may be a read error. CDR3 coding DNA: TGTGCCAGCAGTTTTATTGGACGGGGACAGAAAGAGACCCAGTACTTC. Its translation is CASSFIGRGQKETQYF. This chain connects TRBV12-3 or TRBV12-4 to TRBJ2-5; 7 nucleotides line up with TRBD1. The CDR3 extends over 16 amino acids. Trimming removed 3 bases from V and 3 bases from J; junction bases left unmatched: 10.

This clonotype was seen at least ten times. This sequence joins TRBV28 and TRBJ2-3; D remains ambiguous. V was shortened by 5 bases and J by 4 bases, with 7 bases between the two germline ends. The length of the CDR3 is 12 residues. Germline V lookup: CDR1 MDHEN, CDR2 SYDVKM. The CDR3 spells CASSHYADTQYF. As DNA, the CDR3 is TGTGCCAGCAGTCACTATGCAGATACGCAGTATTTT. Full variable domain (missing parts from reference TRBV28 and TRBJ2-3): DVKVTQSSRYLVKRTGEKVFLECVQDMDHENMFWYRQDPGLGLRLIYFSYDVKMKEKGDIPEGYSVSREKKERFSLILESASTNQTSMYLCASSHYADTQYFGPGTRLTVL.

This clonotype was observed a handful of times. The CDR3 bases are TGTGCCTCGGACCTCCTCCGGGACCGCTATAATTCACCCCTCCACTTT. This gives the protein CASDLLRDRYNSPLHF. The chain recombines TRBV30 with TRBJ1-6; tentatively, D is TRBD1 (5 bases). Between the trimmed V and J ends, which lost 7 bases and 3 bases, there was a span of 19 bases. This CDR3 comprises 16 residues. From germline, CDR1 is GTSNPN and CDR2 SVGIG (reference sequence).

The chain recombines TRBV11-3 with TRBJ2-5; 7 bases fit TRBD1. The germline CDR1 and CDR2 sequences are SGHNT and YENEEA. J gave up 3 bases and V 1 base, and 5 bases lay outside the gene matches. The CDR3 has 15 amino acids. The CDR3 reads CASSLAPGQKETQYF. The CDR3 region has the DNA TGTGCCAGCAGCTTAGCTCCGGGACAGAAAGAGACCCAGTACTTC.

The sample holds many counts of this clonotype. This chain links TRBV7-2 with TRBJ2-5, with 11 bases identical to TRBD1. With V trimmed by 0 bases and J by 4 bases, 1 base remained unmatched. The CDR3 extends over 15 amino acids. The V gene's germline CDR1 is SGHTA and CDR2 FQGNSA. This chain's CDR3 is CASSLAGTGGETQYF. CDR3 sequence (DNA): TGTGCCAGCAGCTTAGCCGGGACAGGGGGAGAGACCCAGTACTTC.

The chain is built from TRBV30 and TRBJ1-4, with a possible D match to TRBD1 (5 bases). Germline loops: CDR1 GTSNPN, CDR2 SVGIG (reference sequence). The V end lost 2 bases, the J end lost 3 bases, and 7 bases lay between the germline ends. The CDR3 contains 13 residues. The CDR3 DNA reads TGTGCCTGGAGTCGGGACCCTAATGAAAAACTGTTTTTT. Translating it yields CAWSRDPNEKLFF.

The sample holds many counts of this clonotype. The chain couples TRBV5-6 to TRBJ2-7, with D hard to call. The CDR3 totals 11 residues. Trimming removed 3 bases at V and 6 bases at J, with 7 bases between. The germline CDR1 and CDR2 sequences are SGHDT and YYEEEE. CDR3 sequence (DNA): TGTGCCAGCAGCTCACGGGTCGAGCAGTACTTC. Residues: CASSSRVEQYF.

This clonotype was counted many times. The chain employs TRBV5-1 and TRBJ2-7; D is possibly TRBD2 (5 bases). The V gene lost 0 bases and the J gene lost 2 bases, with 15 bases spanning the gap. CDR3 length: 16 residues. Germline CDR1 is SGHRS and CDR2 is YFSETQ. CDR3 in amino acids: CASSLEVRGPTYEQYF. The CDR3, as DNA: TGCGCCAGCAGCTTGGAGGTGCGCGGGCCGACCTACGAGCAGTACTTC. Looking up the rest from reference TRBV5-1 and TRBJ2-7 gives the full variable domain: KAGVTQTPRYLIKTRGQQVTLSCSPISGHRSVSWYQQTPGQGLQFLFEYFSETQRNKGNFPGRFSGRQFSNSRSEMNVSTLELGDSALYLCASSLEVRGPTYEQYFGPGTRLTVT.

The chain's CDR3 is CASSLYGVETQYF. CDR3 coding DNA: TGTGCCAGCAGTTTATACGGGGTCGAGACCCAGTACTTC. This chain connects TRBV12-3 or TRBV12-4 to TRBJ2-5; the D gene is possibly TRBD2 (5 bases). V gave up 2 bases and J gave up 5 bases, with 9 bases separating them. This CDR3 contains 13 residues.

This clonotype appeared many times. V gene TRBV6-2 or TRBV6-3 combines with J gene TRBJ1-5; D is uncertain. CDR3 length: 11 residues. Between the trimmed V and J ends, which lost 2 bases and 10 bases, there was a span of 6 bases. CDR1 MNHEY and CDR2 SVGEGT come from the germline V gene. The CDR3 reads CASSYGLPQHF. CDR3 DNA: TGTGCCAGCAGTTACGGGCTCCCCCAGCATTTT.

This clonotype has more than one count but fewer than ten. CDR3 residues: CATTPGNSNQPQHF. The CDR3 DNA sequence: TGTGCCACTACCCCAGGAAATAGCAATCAGCCCCAGCATTTT. V is TRBV6-2 or TRBV6-3 and J is TRBJ1-5; D is ambiguous. Germline V lookup: CDR1 MNHEY, CDR2 SVGEGT. V shed 10 bases and J shed 0 bases, with 13 bases lying between them. This CDR3 contains 14 residues.